Here is one T cell receptor beta chain with its context. Its antigen is not known. The TCR-sequenced patients were a few responders to pembrolizumab. The sample comes from a study of PD-1 blockade in mismatch repair-deficient tumors. Deletions cut 7 bases from V and 2 bases from J, with 14 bases between. This CDR3 spans 14 amino acids. Germline V gene lookup returns CDR1 MNHNY and CDR2 SVGAGI (reference sequence). Study-level findings and limits: After pembrolizumab, tumor-resident clones rose rapidly, then generally contracted before radiologic responses.

Here immunoSEQ multiplex PCR was the method, and the copy in TCRdb shows in-frame clones only, minus some. The sample has over 75,000 clones; around 85% are singletons. The TCR was taken from an adult with mismatch repair-deficient cancer. The chain has TRBV6-6 and TRBJ1-2; D possibly corresponds to TRBD1 (5 bases). Sample: peripheral blood, taken 12 weeks after starting pembrolizumab. CDR3 loop: CASTLQRQNYGYTF. CDR3 DNA: TGTGCCAGCACACTTCAGAGACAGAACTATGGCTACACCTTC.